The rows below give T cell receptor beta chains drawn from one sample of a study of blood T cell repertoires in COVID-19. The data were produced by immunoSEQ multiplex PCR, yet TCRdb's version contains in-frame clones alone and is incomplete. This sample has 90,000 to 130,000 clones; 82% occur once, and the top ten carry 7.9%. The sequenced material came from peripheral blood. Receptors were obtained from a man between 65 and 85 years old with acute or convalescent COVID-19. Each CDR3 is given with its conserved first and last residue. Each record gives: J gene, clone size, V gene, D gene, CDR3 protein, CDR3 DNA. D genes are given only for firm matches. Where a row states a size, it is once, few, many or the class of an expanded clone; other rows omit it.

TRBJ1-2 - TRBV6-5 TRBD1 CASRFLDRVYGYTF TGTGCCAGCAGGTTTTTAGACAGGGTTTATGGCTACACCTTC
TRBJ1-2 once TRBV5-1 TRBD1 CASSSGQGTNYGYTF TGCGCCAGCAGCTCGGGACAGGGTACTAACTATGGCTACACCTTC
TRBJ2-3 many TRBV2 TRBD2 CASSGAGGNTDTQYF TGTGCCAGCAGCGGAGCGGGAGGTAATACAGATACGCAGTATTTT
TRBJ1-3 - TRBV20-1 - CSASTGSSGNTIYF TGCAGTGCTAGTACAGGGTCCTCTGGAAACACCATATATTTT
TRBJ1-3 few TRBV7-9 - CASSRYNSGNTIYF TGTGCCAGCAGCCGTTATAACTCTGGAAACACCATATATTTT
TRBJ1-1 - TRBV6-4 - CASSDPGWTEAFF TGTGCCAGCAGTGACCCGGGGTGGACTGAAGCTTTCTTT
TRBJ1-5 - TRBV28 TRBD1 CASSLAGGRGQPQHF TGTGCCAGCAGTTTAGCAGGGGGCAGGGGGCAGCCCCAGCATTTT
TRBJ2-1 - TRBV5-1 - CASSLDSDYSEQFF TGCGCCAGCAGCTTGGACAGTGATTACAGTGAGCAGTTCTTC
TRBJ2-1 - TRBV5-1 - CASSLGGSSYNEQFF TGCGCCAGCAGCTTGGGCGGGTCCTCCTACAATGAGCAGTTCTTC
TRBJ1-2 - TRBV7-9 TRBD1 CASSSTGDGYTF TGTGCCAGCAGCTCAACAGGGGATGGCTACACCTTC
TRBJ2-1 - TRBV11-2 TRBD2 CASSLRLAGLPGDEQFF TGTGCCAGCAGCCTCCGACTAGCGGGCCTCCCCGGGGATGAGCAGTTCTTC
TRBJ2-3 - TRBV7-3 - CASSPVGVGADTQYF TGTGCCAGCAGCCCCGTCGGGGTTGGTGCAGATACGCAGTATTTT
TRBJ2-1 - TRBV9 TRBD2 CASKASGSGEQFF TGTGCCAGCAAGGCTAGCGGGAGTGGTGAGCAGTTCTTC
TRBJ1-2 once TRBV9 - CASSRWADANYGYTF TGTGCCAGCAGCCGTTGGGCAGATGCTAACTATGGCTACACCTTC
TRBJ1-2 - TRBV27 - CASSLSYGGSYGYTF TGTGCCAGCAGTTTATCCTACGGGGGGAGCTATGGCTACACCTTC
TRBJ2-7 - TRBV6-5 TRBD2 CASSAASGRDEQYF TGTGCCAGCAGCGCCGCTAGCGGGAGGGACGAGCAGTACTTC
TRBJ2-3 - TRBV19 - CATEVGGATDTQYF TGTGCCACCGAAGTGGGGGGAGCGACAGATACGCAGTATTTT
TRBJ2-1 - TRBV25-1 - CASSKGRVANEQFF TGTGCCAGCAGTAAGGGCAGGGTGGCCAATGAGCAGTTCTTC
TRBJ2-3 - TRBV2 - CASSGRPTDTQYF TGTGCCAGCAGTGGGAGACCGACAGATACGCAGTATTTT
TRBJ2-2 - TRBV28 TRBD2 CAVSRGGLNTGELFF TGTGCCGTCTCTCGGGGGGGCCTGAACACCGGGGAGCTGTTTTTT